This record covers a single TCR beta chain. Antigen: not known. Across several immunoSEQ plates, the genomic DNA of each subset was split evenly. The authors loaded 150 to 250 ng DNA, around 32,000 T cell genomes, into sorted-subset replicate PCRs. Assay used: immunoSEQ multiplex PCR; TCRdb lists only in-frame clones, some missing. Of about 550,000 clones listed, about 95% are singletons. Naive CD8 populations comprised CD45RO-negative cells positively selected for CCR7, excluding terminally differentiated effector memory CD45RA+ cells. The CDR3 covers 13 residues. The germline V gene has CDR1 MDHEN and CDR2 SYDVKM. The sample originates from a study of shared clonotypes between healthy human individuals. Study-wide results and caveats: A generally larger estimated richness was seen in naive subsets than in memory subsets.

The chain employs TRBV28 and TRBJ2-5; TRBD2 is a possible D gene (5 bases). The end of the DNA is better explained by TRBJ2-7, so the J call may be wrong. The sequenced sample consisted of naive CD8+ T cells sorted from blood. The clonotype was recovered from a woman aged 25 to 39 in good health. The CDR3 sequence is CASSLPLVDEQYF. Here the CDR3 DNA reads TGTGCCAGCAGTTTACCACTAGTCGACGAGCAGTACTTC.